Detailed here is one T cell receptor beta chain. No antigen is known for it. TCRdb's copy holds only in-frame clones and misses some; the assay was immunoSEQ multiplex PCR. This table holds some 1.1 million clones, approximately 80% found once. The data are from a study of shared clonotypes between healthy human individuals. General study results and limits: The naive CD4 repertoires of a handful of donors were compared, and about 5% of clonotypes were shared.

The CDR3 is made up of 16 amino acids. V shed 2 bases, J shed 7 bases, and the junction held 12 bases outside the gene matches. The germline V gene encodes CDR1 SNHLY and CDR2 FYNNEI. The TCR sequence derives from a young man in good health. Some clones in this sample may be carry-over from other donors' samples. Sequencing was done on a sample of memory CD4+ T cells from PBMCs. Subset in this sample: CD45RA-negative fraction. This rearrangement joins TRBV2 to TRBJ2-7, with 9 bases matching TRBD1. In nucleotides, the CDR3 is TGTGCCAGCAGTGAACTAAGCGGGGACAGGGCTAGGGAGCAGTACTTC. Translation: CASSELSGDRAREQYF. The entire variable domain, with the rest obtained from reference TRBV2 and TRBJ2-7, is as follows: EPEVTQTPSHQVTQMGQEVILRCVPISNHLYFYWYRQILGQKVEFLVSFYNNEISEKSEIFDDQFSVERPDGSNFTLKIRSTKLEDSAMYFCASSELSGDRAREQYFGPGTRLTVT.